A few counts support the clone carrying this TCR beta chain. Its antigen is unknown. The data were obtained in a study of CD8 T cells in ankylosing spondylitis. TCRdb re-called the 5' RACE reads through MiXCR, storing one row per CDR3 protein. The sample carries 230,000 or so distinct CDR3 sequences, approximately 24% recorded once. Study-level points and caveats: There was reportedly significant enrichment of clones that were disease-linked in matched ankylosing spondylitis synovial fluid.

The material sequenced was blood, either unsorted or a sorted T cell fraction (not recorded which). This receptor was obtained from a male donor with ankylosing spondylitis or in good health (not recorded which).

CDR3 in DNA: TGTGCCAGCGGAGTGACAGGGGACCAGCCCCAGCATTTT. Residues: CASGVTGDQPQHF. The chain carries TRBV12-3 or TRBV12-4 and TRBJ1-5, with 8 bases lining up with TRBD1. Trimming cost V 8 bases and J 7 bases; bases outside gene matches: 7. The CDR3 totals 13 residues.